Shown below are 20 T cell receptor beta chains from a single sample sequenced in a study of PD-L1 blockade in urothelial cancer. The data were produced by immunoSEQ multiplex PCR, yet TCRdb's version contains in-frame clones alone and is incomplete. The table includes 100,000 to 150,000 clones, 65% to 85% detected once. This sample's time point: pretreatment peripheral blood. Material: PBMCs, obtained around atezolizumab (anti-PD-L1) treatment. The receptors derive from a man between 50 and 59 years old with urothelial cancer.

The gene calls are TRBV27 and TRBJ2-7, with 12 nucleotides matching TRBD2. Germline CDR1 and CDR2: MNHEY and SMNVEV (reference sequence). CDR3 length equals 15 residues. The trim removed 6 bases at V and 4 bases at J, leaving 7 bases unmatched. CDR3 in amino acids: CASSLAGGPEYEQYF. CDR3 nucleotides: TGTGCCAGCAGCCTAGCGGGAGGGCCCGAGTACGAGCAGTACTTC.

V is TRBV2 and J is TRBJ2-7; D is possibly TRBD2 (6 bases). V shed 0 bases and J shed 10 bases, with 16 bases lying between them. Germline V lookup: CDR1 SNHLY, CDR2 FYNNEI. The CDR3 has 14 residues. CDR3 bases: TGTGCCAGCAGTGAAGCAGGCGGGGAACGATTACAGTACTTC. It translates to CASSEAGGERLQYF.

V is TRBV19 and J is TRBJ2-1; D remains ambiguous. The V end was cut by 3 bases, the J end by 9 bases, with 9 bases between. Germline-derived CDR1 and CDR2 are LNHDA and SQIVND (reference sequence). The CDR3 extends over 12 amino acids. The CDR3 region is CASSISRGEQFF. CDR3 bases: TGTGCCAGTAGTATTTCCCGCGGTGAGCAGTTCTTC.

V gene TRBV7-9 combines with J gene TRBJ2-2, with D uncertain. The CDR3 contains 14 residues. Germline values: CDR1 SEHNR, CDR2 FQNEAQ (reference sequence). V lost 2 bases and J lost 3, with 7 bases in between. The CDR3 loop reads CASSLTGDTGELFF. The DNA of the CDR3 is TGTGCCAGCAGCTTAACTGGAGACACCGGGGAGCTGTTTTTT.

This chain links TRBV6-4 with TRBJ2-1; possibly TRBD2 for D (6 bases). The CDR3 length is 13 residues. Per the germline V gene, CDR1 is MRHNA and CDR2 is SNTAGT. The V and J ends lost 8 bases and 10 bases respectively, with 18 bases between them. The CDR3, as DNA: TGTGCCAGCTCACGGGAGAGGGAAAAGGAGCAGTTCTTC. The encoded protein is CASSREREKEQFF.

The CDR3 DNA sequence: TGTGCCAGTAGAATCACCCCCGTTACAGGGTTGATCCAGCCCCAGCATTTT. Amino acid sequence: CASRITPVTGLIQPQHF. The chain combines TRBV19 with TRBJ1-5; D perhaps matches TRBD1 (6 bases). Germline V CDR1 and CDR2: LNHDA, SQIVND (reference sequence). The V and J ends lost 6 bases and 7 bases respectively, with 25 bases between them. The CDR3 runs 17 residues.

The genes are TRBV9 and TRBJ2-1; 12 nucleotides align to TRBD2. V was pared by 5 bases and J by 9 bases, with 12 bases of the junction left unmatched. Germline V gives CDR1 SGDLS, CDR2 YYNGEE. The CDR3 consists of 16 residues. The CDR3 region is CASSPRLAGEKGEQFF. Written as DNA, the CDR3 is TGTGCCAGCAGTCCTAGACTAGCGGGAGAGAAAGGTGAGCAGTTCTTC. Full variable domain (missing parts from reference TRBV9 and TRBJ2-1): DSGVTQTPKHLITATGQRVTLRCSPRSGDLSVYWYQQSLDQGLQFLIQYYNGEERAKGNILERFSAQQFPDLHSELNLSSLELGDSALYFCASSPRLAGEKGEQFFGPGTRLTVL.

The chain joins TRBV7-8 to TRBJ1-2, with TRBD1 matching 12 bases. CDR1 is SGHVS, CDR2 FQNEAQ, per germline. The CDR3 has 17 amino acids. V shed 5 bases and J 4 bases; nucleotides not matched to a gene: 11. CDR3 in DNA: TGTGCCAGCAGCCCTGGGGACAGGGGGCGTTCACCCTATGGCTACACCTTC. It encodes CASSPGDRGRSPYGYTF.

In regard to this clone: One junction end does not reproduce the germline sequence, and a read error may be involved. The V and J genes are TRBV7-7 and TRBJ2-1, with 11 bases lining up with TRBD2. CDR3 length: 15 residues. Germline lookup yields CDR1 SSHAT and CDR2 FNYEAQ (reference sequence). DNA of the CDR3: TGTGCTAGCAGCCCCCTAGCGGGAGGAGGGAATGAGCAGTTCTTC. This sequence encodes CASSPLAGGGNEQFF.

This rearrangement joins TRBV2 to TRBJ2-5; D remains unclear. V was pared by 4 bases and J by 3 bases, with 6 bases between. There are 12 residues in the CDR3. Germline V lookup: CDR1 SNHLY, CDR2 FYNNEI. The CDR3 DNA sequence: TGTGCCAGCAGTGCGTCCGAAGAGACCCAGTACTTC. Its translation is CASSASEETQYF.

This chain uses TRBV7-3 with TRBJ2-5; possibly TRBD2 for D (6 bases). The V end was cut by 5 bases, the J end by 0 bases, with 10 bases between. The length of the CDR3 is 14 residues. Germline V gives CDR1 SGHTA, CDR2 FQGTGA. CDR3 sequence reads: CASSTAGNQETQYF. The CDR3 DNA follows: TGTGCCAGCAGCACAGCGGGCAACCAAGAGACCCAGTACTTC.

The chain couples TRBV6-5 to TRBJ2-3; 9 bases fit TRBD2. V lost 6 bases to trimming and J lost 4 bases; unmatched junction nucleotides: 8. Germline-derived CDR1 and CDR2 are MNHEY and SVGAGI. The CDR3 is 15 residues long. For the CDR3, the DNA is TGTGCCAGCAGGGATAGCGGGGGATTCGCAGATACGCAGTATTTT. This encodes CASRDSGGFADTQYF.

V is TRBV5-1 and J is TRBJ2-2, with a weak D call TRBD2 (6 bases). The germline CDR1 and CDR2 sequences are SGHRS and YFSETQ. The CDR3 covers 16 residues. The V end was cut by 3 bases, the J end by 6 bases, with 18 bases between. CDR3 protein: CASSWRGDMVPGELFF. DNA of the CDR3: TGCGCCAGCAGCTGGCGGGGAGATATGGTACCCGGGGAGCTGTTTTTT.

The genes are TRBV6-1 and TRBJ2-7; 7 bases match TRBD2. Looked up from germline, CDR1 is MNHNS and CDR2 is SASEGT. The CDR3 length is 14 residues. Trimming at V came to 4 bases and at J to 6 bases, leaving 9 bases not matched to a gene. CDR3 protein: CASSANAGEGEQYF. The DNA for the CDR3 is TGTGCCAGCAGTGCCAACGCGGGGGAAGGCGAGCAGTACTTC.

The chain carries TRBV7-8 and TRBJ2-7, with D uncertain. V was pared by 5 bases and J by 3 bases, with 11 bases between. Germline CDR1 reads SGHVS; CDR2 reads FQNEAQ. CDR3 length equals 13 residues. CDR3 nucleotide sequence: TGTGCCAGCAGCCGAAGCCTATTCTACGAGCAGTACTTC. Translation: CASSRSLFYEQYF.

CDR3 protein: CASSNGQGAVGYTF. In nucleotides, the CDR3 is TGTGCCAGCAGCAACGGACAGGGGGCCGTTGGCTACACCTTC. V is TRBV5-6 and J is TRBJ1-2; 11 nucleotides match TRBD1. The CDR3 runs to 14 residues. Per the germline V gene, CDR1 is SGHDT and CDR2 is YYEEEE. V lost 4 bases, J lost 7 bases, and 6 bases stayed unmatched.

The V gene is TRBV5-1, the J gene TRBJ1-1; 8 nucleotides align to TRBD1. Germline-derived CDR1 and CDR2 are SGHRS and YFSETQ. V lost 4 bases and J lost 1; bases outside the gene matches: 6. The CDR3 has 15 amino acids. The CDR3 loop is CASSRGTGSNTEAFF. For the CDR3, the DNA is TGCGCCAGCAGCAGAGGGACAGGTTCGAACACTGAAGCTTTCTTT.

This chain joins TRBV30 and TRBJ2-7; TRBD1 aligns across 7 bases. Germline assignment: CDR1 GTSNPN and CDR2 SVGIG (reference sequence). This CDR3 has 12 residues. J lost 6 bases, V lost 2 bases, and 4 bases had no gene match. CDR3: CAWSRGGGEQYF. Written as DNA, the CDR3 is TGTGCCTGGAGTAGAGGGGGCGGCGAGCAGTACTTC.

The CDR3 nucleotides read TGTGCCATCAGTGAGTCGGCTAGCGGGAGCGAATACGAGCAGTACTTC. This translates into CAISESASGSEYEQYF. The V gene is TRBV10-3, the J gene TRBJ2-7; the match to TRBD2 covers 10 bases. The CDR3 covers 16 residues. V shed 0 bases and J 4 bases; nucleotides not matched to a gene: 6. Germline-derived CDR1 and CDR2 are ENHRY and SYGVKD.

CDR3 in amino acids: CASSLTRERIDTQYF. The CDR3 nucleotides read TGCGCCAGCAGCTTGACGCGGGAGAGGATAGATACGCAGTATTTT. The genes are TRBV5-1 and TRBJ2-3, with 7 bases that match TRBD2. The CDR3 has 15 amino acids. CDR1 and CDR2 (germline): SGHRS, YFSETQ. V shed 1 base, J shed 5 bases, and the junction held 7 bases outside the gene matches.